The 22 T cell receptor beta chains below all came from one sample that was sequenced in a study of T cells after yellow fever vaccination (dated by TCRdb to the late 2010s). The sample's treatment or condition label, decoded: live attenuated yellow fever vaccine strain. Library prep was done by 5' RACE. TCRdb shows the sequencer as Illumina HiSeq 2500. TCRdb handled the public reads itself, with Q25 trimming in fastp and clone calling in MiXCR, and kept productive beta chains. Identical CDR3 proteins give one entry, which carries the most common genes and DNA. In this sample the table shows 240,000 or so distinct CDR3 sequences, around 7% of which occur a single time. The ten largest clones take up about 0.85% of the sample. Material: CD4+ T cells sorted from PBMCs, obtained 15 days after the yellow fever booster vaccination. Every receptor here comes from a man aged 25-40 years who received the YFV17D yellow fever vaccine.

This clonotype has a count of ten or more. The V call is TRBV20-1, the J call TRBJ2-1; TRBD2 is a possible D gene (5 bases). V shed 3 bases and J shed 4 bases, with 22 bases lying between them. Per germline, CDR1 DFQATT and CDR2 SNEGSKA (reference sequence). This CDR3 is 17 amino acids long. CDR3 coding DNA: TGCAGTGCTAGGTTCCCAAGCGGCCTAGTCGGGTACAATGAGCAGTTCTTC. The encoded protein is CSARFPSGLVGYNEQFF.

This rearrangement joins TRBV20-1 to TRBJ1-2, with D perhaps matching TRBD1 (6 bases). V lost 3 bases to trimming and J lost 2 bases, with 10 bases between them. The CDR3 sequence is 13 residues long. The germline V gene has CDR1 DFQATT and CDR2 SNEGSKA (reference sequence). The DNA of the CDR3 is TGCAGTGCTAGCGTGGGGGCCAACTATGGCTACACCTTC. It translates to CSASVGANYGYTF.

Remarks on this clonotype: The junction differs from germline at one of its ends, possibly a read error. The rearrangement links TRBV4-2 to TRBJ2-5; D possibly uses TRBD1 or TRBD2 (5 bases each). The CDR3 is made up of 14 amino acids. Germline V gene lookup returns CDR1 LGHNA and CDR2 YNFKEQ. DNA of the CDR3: TGTGCCATCAGCCCTGGGGGACCACAAGAGACCCAGTACTTC. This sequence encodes CAISPGGPQETQYF.

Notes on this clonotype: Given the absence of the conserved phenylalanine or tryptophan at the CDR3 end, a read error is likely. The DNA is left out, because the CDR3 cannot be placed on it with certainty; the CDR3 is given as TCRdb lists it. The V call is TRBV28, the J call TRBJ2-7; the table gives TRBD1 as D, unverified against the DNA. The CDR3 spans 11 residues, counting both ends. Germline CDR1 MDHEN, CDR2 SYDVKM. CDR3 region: CASSFGRGDPI.

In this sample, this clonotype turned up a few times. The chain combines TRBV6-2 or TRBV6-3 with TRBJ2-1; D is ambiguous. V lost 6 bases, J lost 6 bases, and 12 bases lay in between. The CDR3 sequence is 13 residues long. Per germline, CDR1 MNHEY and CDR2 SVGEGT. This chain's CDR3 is CASSLPYRNEQFF. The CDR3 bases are TGTGCCAGCAGCCTCCCTTACCGCAATGAGCAGTTCTTC.

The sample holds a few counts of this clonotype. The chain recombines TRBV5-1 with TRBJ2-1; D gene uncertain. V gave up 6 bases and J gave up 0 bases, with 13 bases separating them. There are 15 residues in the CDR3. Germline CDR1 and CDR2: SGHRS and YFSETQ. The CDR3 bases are TGCGCCAGCATGTTCTCGACCGGCTCCTACAATGAGCAGTTCTTC. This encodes CASMFSTGSYNEQFF. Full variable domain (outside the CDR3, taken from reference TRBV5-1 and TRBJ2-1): KAGVTQTPRYLIKTRGQQVTLSCSPISGHRSVSWYQQTPGQGLQFLFEYFSETQRNKGNFPGRFSGRQFSNSRSEMNVSTLELGDSALYLCASMFSTGSYNEQFFGPGTRLTVL.

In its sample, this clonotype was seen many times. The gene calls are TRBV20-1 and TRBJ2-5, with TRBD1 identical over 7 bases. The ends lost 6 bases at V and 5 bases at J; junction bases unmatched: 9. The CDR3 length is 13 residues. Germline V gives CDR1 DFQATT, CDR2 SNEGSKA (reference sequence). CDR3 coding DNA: TGCAGTGCACCCCCAGGGGGTAGGGAGACCCAGTACTTC. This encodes CSAPPGGRETQYF.

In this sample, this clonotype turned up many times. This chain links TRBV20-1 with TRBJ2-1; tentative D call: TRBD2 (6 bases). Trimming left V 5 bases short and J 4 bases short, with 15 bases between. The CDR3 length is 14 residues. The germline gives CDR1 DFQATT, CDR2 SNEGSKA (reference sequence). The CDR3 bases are TGCAGTGCTCGCGGAGGGACTTTGTACAATGAGCAGTTCTTC. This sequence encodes CSARGGTLYNEQFF.

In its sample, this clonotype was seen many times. DNA for the CDR3: TGCGCCAGCAGCTTGGAGGGTTCTGACTACAATGAGCAGTTCTTC. This encodes CASSLEGSDYNEQFF. The chain has TRBV5-1 and TRBJ2-1; D remains ambiguous. V dropped 0 bases and J dropped 3 bases, with 10 bases sitting between them. Looked up from germline, CDR1 is SGHRS and CDR2 is YFSETQ. The CDR3 runs to 15 residues. Based on the CDR3 plus reference TRBV5-1 and TRBJ2-1, the full variable domain is KAGVTQTPRYLIKTRGQQVTLSCSPISGHRSVSWYQQTPGQGLQFLFEYFSETQRNKGNFPGRFSGRQFSNSRSEMNVSTLELGDSALYLCASSLEGSDYNEQFFGPGTRLTVL.

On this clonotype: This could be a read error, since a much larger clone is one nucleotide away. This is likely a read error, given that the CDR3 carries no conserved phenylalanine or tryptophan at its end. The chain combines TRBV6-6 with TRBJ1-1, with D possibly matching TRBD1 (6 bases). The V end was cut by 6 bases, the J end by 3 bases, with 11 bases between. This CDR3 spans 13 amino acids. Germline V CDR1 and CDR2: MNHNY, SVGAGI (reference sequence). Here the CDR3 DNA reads TGTGCCAGCAGCCAGGACAGTTACACTGAAGCTTTCTCT. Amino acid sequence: CASSQDSYTEAFS.

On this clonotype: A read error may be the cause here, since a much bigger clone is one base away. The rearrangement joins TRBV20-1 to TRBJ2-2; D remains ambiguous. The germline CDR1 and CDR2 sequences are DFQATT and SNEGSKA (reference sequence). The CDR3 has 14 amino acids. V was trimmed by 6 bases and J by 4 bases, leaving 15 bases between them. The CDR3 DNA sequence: TGCAGTGCCATTGATCAGTGCCGCACCGGGGAGCTGTTTTTT. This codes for CSAIDQCRTGELFF.

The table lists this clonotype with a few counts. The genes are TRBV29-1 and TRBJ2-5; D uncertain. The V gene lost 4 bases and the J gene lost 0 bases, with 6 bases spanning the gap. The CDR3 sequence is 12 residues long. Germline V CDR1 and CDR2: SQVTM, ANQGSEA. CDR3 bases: TGCAGCGTTGGGTTGGACCAAGAGACCCAGTACTTC. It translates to CSVGLDQETQYF.

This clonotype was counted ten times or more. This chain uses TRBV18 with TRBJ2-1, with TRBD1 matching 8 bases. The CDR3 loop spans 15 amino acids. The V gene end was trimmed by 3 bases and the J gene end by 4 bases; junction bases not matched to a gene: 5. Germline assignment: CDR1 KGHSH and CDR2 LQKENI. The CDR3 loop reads CASSPRGRPYNEQFF. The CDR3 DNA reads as TGTGCCAGCTCACCCAGGGGGCGTCCTTACAATGAGCAGTTCTTC.

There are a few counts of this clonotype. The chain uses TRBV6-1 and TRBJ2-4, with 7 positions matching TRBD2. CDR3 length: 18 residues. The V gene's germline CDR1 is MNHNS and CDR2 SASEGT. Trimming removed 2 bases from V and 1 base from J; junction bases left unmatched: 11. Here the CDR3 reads CASSELAVGAWAKNIQYF. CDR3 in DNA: TGTGCCAGCAGTGAACTAGCGGTCGGGGCTTGGGCCAAAAACATTCAGTACTTC.

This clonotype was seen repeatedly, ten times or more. This CDR3 is CASSLAVLTEAFF. The CDR3 nucleotides read TGCGCCAGCAGCTTGGCCGTTCTCACTGAAGCTTTCTTT. The chain joins TRBV5-1 to TRBJ1-1; unclear D gene. The germline CDR1 and CDR2 sequences are SGHRS and YFSETQ. V dropped 0 bases and J dropped 4 bases, with 7 bases sitting between them. This CDR3 contains 13 residues.

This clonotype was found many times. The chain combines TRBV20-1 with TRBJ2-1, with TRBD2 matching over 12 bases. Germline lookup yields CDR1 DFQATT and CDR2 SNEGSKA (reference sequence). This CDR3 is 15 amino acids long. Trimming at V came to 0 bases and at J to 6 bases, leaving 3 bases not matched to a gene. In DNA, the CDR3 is TGCAGTGCTAGAGATCTAGCGGGAGGGCGCAATGAGCAGTTCTTC. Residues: CSARDLAGGRNEQFF.

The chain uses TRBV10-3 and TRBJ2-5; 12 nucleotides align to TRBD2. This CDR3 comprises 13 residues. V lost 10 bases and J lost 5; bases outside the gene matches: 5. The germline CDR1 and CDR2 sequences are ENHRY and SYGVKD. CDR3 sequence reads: CATALAGGETQYF. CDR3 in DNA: TGTGCCACCGCCCTAGCGGGAGGGGAGACCCAGTACTTC.

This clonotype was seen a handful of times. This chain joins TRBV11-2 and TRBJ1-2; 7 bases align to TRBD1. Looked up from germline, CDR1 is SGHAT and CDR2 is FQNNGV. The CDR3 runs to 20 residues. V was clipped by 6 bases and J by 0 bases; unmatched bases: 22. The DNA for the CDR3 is TGTGCCAGCAGGAGACAGGGAATGCGGGCCACGACAATGCCTAACTATGGCTACACCTTC. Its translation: CASRRQGMRATTMPNYGYTF.

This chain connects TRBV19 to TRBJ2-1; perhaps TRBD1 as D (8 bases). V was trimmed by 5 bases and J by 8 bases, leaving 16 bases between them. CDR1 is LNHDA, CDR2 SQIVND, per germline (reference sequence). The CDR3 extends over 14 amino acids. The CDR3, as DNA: TGTGCCAGTAGTGTGACAGGGGCGGGGGATGAGCAGTTCTTC. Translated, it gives CASSVTGAGDEQFF.

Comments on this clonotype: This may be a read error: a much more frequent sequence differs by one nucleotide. The CDR3: CASSEAGAVQFF. The DNA of the CDR3 is TGTGCCAGCAGTGAAGCGGGGGCGGTGCAGTTCTTC. This rearrangement joins TRBV2 to TRBJ2-1; D perhaps matches TRBD1 (6 bases). CDR1 is SNHLY, CDR2 FYNNEI, per germline. The CDR3 has 12 residues. Trimming removed 0 bases at V and 12 bases at J, with 9 bases between.

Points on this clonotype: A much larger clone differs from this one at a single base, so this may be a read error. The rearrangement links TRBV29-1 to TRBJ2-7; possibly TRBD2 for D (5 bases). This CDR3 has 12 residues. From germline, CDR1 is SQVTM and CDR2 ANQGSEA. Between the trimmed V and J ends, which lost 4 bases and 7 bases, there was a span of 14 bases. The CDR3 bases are TGCAGCGTTGTGACAAGACCGGGGGAGCAGTACTTC. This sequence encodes CSVVTRPGEQYF.

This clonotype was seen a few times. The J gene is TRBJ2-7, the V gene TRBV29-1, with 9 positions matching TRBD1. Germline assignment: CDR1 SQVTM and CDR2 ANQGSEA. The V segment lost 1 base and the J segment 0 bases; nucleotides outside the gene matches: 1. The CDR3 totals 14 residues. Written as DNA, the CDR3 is TGCAGCGTTGAAGGGGGACAGGGCTCCTACGAGCAGTACTTC. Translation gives CSVEGGQGSYEQYF.